This passage covers 20 T cell receptor beta chains from one sample sequenced in a study of T cells after yellow fever vaccination. TCRdb called the 5' RACE reads again in MiXCR, with one record for every CDR3 protein. This table has 200,000 to 300,000 distinct CDR3 sequences, about 7% appearing once. This specimen was CD4+ T cells sorted from PBMCs, taken 15 days after the yellow fever booster vaccination. The receptors here all came from a man aged 25-45 years who received the YFV17D yellow fever vaccine.

The chain combines TRBV7-3 with TRBJ2-1; unclear D gene. Germline values: CDR1 SGHTA, CDR2 FQGTGA. The CDR3 contains 13 residues. V gave up 3 bases and J gave up 5 bases, with 8 bases separating them. Here the CDR3 reads CASSFALNNEQFF. In nucleotides, the CDR3 is TGTGCCAGCAGCTTTGCCCTAAACAATGAGCAGTTCTTC.

A word on this clonotype: It may be a read error: a sequence one base away is much more abundant. The rearrangement uses TRBV3-1 and TRBJ2-5, with 7 bases identical to TRBD2. In germline, CDR1 is LGHDT, CDR2 YNNKEL (reference sequence). CDR3 length: 14 residues. The CDR3 loop reads CACSPITGGETQYF. Written as DNA, the CDR3 is TGTGCCTGCAGCCCGATCACGGGGGGTGAGACCCAGTACTTC.

This clonotype was recorded many times. The J gene is TRBJ2-5, the V gene TRBV6-5; TRBD1 matches at 8 bases. Per the germline V gene, CDR1 is MNHEY and CDR2 is SVGAGI. The CDR3 has 14 amino acids. The trim removed 8 bases at V and 5 bases at J, leaving 10 bases unmatched. The CDR3 reads CASAGRQGWETQYF. In DNA, the CDR3 is TGTGCCAGCGCTGGACGACAGGGGTGGGAGACCCAGTACTTC.

J is TRBJ2-2 and V is TRBV5-1; D gene ambiguous. The CDR3 loop spans 13 amino acids. The V and J ends lost 6 bases and 1 base respectively, with 7 bases between them. Germline V CDR1 and CDR2: SGHRS, YFSETQ. The CDR3 DNA follows: TGCGCCAGCACGGCAGAGAACACCGGGGAGCTGTTTTTT. Amino acid sequence: CASTAENTGELFF.

There are a few counts of this clonotype. This CDR3 is CASSPLHPGGGQQYF. CDR3 nucleotides: TGTGCCAGCAGCCCCCTTCACCCGGGGGGAGGGCAGCAGTATTTT. The genes are TRBV5-6 and TRBJ2-3; the match to TRBD2 covers 7 bases. V was pared by 4 bases and J by 11 bases, with 16 bases of the junction left unmatched. The CDR3 length is 15 residues. In germline, CDR1 is SGHDT, CDR2 YYEEEE. Looking up the rest from reference TRBV5-6 and TRBJ2-3 gives the full variable domain: DAGVTQSPTHLIKTRGQQVTLRCSPKSGHDTVSWYQQALGQGPQFIFQYYEEEERQRGNFPDRFSGHQFPNYSSELNVNALLLGDSALYLCASSPLHPGGGQQYFGPGTRLTVL.

Many counts were recorded for this clonotype. The rearrangement links TRBV5-1 to TRBJ2-3; TRBD2 might be the D (6 bases). Per the germline V gene, CDR1 is SGHRS and CDR2 is YFSETQ. V was trimmed by 3 bases and J by 2 bases, leaving 13 bases between them. The CDR3 covers 15 residues. Here the CDR3 reads CASSWGGRDTDTQYF. The CDR3 DNA follows: TGCGCCAGCAGCTGGGGAGGACGGGACACAGATACGCAGTATTTT.

At least ten counts were recorded for this clonotype. V is TRBV12-3 or TRBV12-4 and J is TRBJ1-5, with D perhaps TRBD1 (6 bases). The CDR3 consists of 14 residues. The V end was cut by 5 bases, the J end by 2 bases, with 10 bases between. In DNA form, the CDR3 reads TGTGCCAGCAGTCCGACAGGCGGCAATCAGCCCCAGCATTTT. Translation: CASSPTGGNQPQHF.

This chain links TRBV20-1 with TRBJ2-1; D is uncertain. Per the germline V gene, CDR1 is DFQATT and CDR2 is SNEGSKA (reference sequence). Trimming stripped 3 bases from V and 3 bases from J, with 18 bases between. The CDR3 is made up of 16 amino acids. CDR3 loop: CSARLETGPLYNEQFF. DNA of the CDR3: TGCAGTGCTAGGTTGGAAACGGGCCCACTCTACAATGAGCAGTTCTTC.

This clonotype was recorded many times. V gene TRBV6-5 combines with J gene TRBJ1-6; a possible D gene is TRBD1 (5 bases). V was pared by 3 bases and J by 10 bases, with 16 bases between. Germline assignment: CDR1 MNHEY and CDR2 SVGAGI. This CDR3 is 15 amino acids long. In nucleotides, the CDR3 is TGTGCCAGCAGTTATTTAGCCAGGGTCTCATCACCCCTCCACTTT. Encoded protein: CASSYLARVSSPLHF.

Many counts were recorded for this clonotype. The chain carries TRBV7-2 and TRBJ2-3; D is perhaps TRBD2 (6 bases). The V gene's germline CDR1 is SGHTA and CDR2 FQGNSA. The CDR3 has 13 residues. The ends were cut back, 3 bases at V and 4 bases at J, with 8 bases in the middle. DNA for the CDR3: TGTGCCAGCAGCTTCGGGGAGGCAGATACGCAGTATTTT. It translates to CASSFGEADTQYF.

The sample holds many counts of this clonotype. The rearrangement links TRBV7-9 to TRBJ1-1, with a weak D call TRBD1 (5 bases). This CDR3 has 16 amino acids. Germline V gene sequence: CDR1 SEHNR, CDR2 FQNEAQ (reference sequence). Trimming cost V 6 bases and J 6 bases, with 23 bases left between them. This CDR3 is CASSTVGVVGGPEAFF. DNA for the CDR3: TGTGCCAGCAGTACTGTGGGGGTCGTGGGGGGTCCTGAAGCTTTCTTT. The full variable domain, its missing parts supplied by reference TRBV7-9 and TRBJ1-1, is DTGVSQNPRHKITKRGQNVTFRCDPISEHNRLYWYRQTLGQGPEFLTYFQNEAQLEKSRLLSDRFSAERPKGSFSTLEIQRTEQGDSAMYLCASSTVGVVGGPEAFFGQGTRLTVV.

This clonotype was counted between two and nine times. J is TRBJ2-7 and V is TRBV10-3; 8 nucleotides match TRBD2. V lost 0 bases, J lost 2 bases, and 3 bases stayed unmatched. The germline gives CDR1 ENHRY, CDR2 SYGVKD. The CDR3 has 15 amino acids. CDR3 coding DNA: TGTGCCATCAGTGAGTCGAGTAGCGGGACCTACGAGCAGTACTTC. Its translation is CAISESSSGTYEQYF.

Comment on this clonotype: A single base separates this from a much larger clone, so it may be a read error. V and J are TRBV3-1 and TRBJ2-2, with D perhaps TRBD1 or TRBD2 (5 bases each). The CDR3 extends over 16 amino acids. The germline V gene has CDR1 LGHDT and CDR2 YNNKEL (reference sequence). The CDR3 spells CASSQYLQVVGGQLFF. The CDR3 nucleotides read TGTGCCAGCAGCCAATATTTACAGGTTGTTGGCGGGCAGCTGTTTTTT. The full variable domain, completed using reference TRBV3-1 and TRBJ2-2, is DTAVSQTPKYLVTQMGNDKSIKCEQNLGHDTMYWYKQDSKKFLKIMFSYNNKELIINETVPNRFSPKSPDKAHLNLHINSLELGDSAVYFCASSQYLQVVGGQLFFGEGSRLTVL.

This clonotype was seen ten or more times. V is TRBV20-1 and J is TRBJ2-2; D perhaps matches TRBD2 (5 bases). This CDR3 region has 17 residues. Germline CDR1 DFQATT, CDR2 SNEGSKA (reference sequence). V was shortened by 2 bases and J by 0 bases, with 16 bases between the two germline ends. This CDR3 reads CSARPKAGESNTGELFF. The DNA of the CDR3 is TGCAGTGCTAGACCTAAAGCCGGGGAGTCGAACACCGGGGAGCTGTTTTTT.

The sample holds many counts of this clonotype. The chain combines TRBV5-1 with TRBJ1-1; D possibly corresponds to TRBD1 (6 bases). Germline assignment: CDR1 SGHRS and CDR2 YFSETQ. V dropped 2 bases and J dropped 1 base, with 12 bases sitting between them. The CDR3 covers 15 residues. CDR3 protein: CASSFWDTTNTEAFF. The CDR3 DNA sequence: TGCGCCAGCAGCTTTTGGGACACAACGAACACTGAAGCTTTCTTT.

There are a few counts of this clonotype. This sequence joins TRBV12-3 or TRBV12-4 and TRBJ2-1; D unclear. The CDR3 is 15 amino acids. Trimming left V 5 bases short and J 2 bases short, with 13 bases between. In nucleotides, the CDR3 is TGTGCCAGCAGTCAAACGGACGGAGCCTACAATGAGCAGTTCTTC. This translates into CASSQTDGAYNEQFF.

The sample holds many counts of this clonotype. V usage is TRBV12-3 or TRBV12-4 and J usage is TRBJ2-5, with D unclear. V shed 5 bases and J shed 7 bases, with 8 bases lying between them. The CDR3 extends over 11 amino acids. The CDR3 DNA is TGTGCCAGCAGTGGCCTTTGGACCCAGTACTTC. This sequence encodes CASSGLWTQYF.

The chain joins TRBV27 to TRBJ1-2; D is unclear. CDR3 size: 13 residues. The germline V gene encodes CDR1 MNHEY and CDR2 SMNVEV (reference sequence). Between the trimmed V and J ends, which lost 5 bases and 0 bases, there was a span of 7 bases. The CDR3 sequence: CASSTSSNYGYTF. The CDR3 region has the DNA TGTGCCAGCAGTACTAGTTCTAACTATGGCTACACCTTC.

The chain uses TRBV28 and TRBJ2-7, with D possibly being TRBD2 (7 bases). Germline V gives CDR1 MDHEN, CDR2 SYDVKM. There are 13 residues in the CDR3. V lost 3 bases to trimming and J lost 6 bases, with 12 bases between them. CDR3 sequence (DNA): TGTGCCAGCAGTTTGGGGGGGCCGCCCGAGCAGTACTTC. Translation gives CASSLGGPPEQYF.

The chain joins TRBV29-1 to TRBJ1-5; 9 bases agree with TRBD1. CDR1 is SQVTM, CDR2 ANQGSEA, per germline. V shed 6 bases, J shed 3 bases, and the junction held 6 bases outside the gene matches. CDR3 length equals 14 residues. CDR3 sequence: CSVAGQGINQPQHF. CDR3 DNA sequence: TGCAGCGTGGCCGGACAGGGGATCAATCAGCCCCAGCATTTT.